This T cell receptor (beta chain) was sequenced for a study of T-cell memory formation after mild COVID-19. On the study more broadly: The study found TCR clusters largely donor specific.

Germline-derived CDR1 and CDR2 are DFQATT and SNEGSKA (reference sequence). The CDR3 is 15 amino acids. Trimming took 3 bases from V and 3 from J; bases not matched to a gene: 9. TCRdb re-called the 5' RACE reads through MiXCR, storing one row per CDR3 protein. The sample yields over 350,000 distinct CDR3 sequences, 20% to 25% seen once. The sequenced sample was PBMCs or a T cell subset sorted from them (not recorded which). V usage is TRBV20-1 and J usage is TRBJ2-7; 9 nucleotides agree with TRBD2. The TCR sequence derives from an adult woman who had mild COVID-19 (a few samples of this study predate the infection). Cell type and time point are not known. CDR3 DNA sequence: TGCAGTGCTAGGAAGCCAGGACTAGCGAGCTACGAGCAGTACTTC. It yields the protein CSARKPGLASYEQYF.